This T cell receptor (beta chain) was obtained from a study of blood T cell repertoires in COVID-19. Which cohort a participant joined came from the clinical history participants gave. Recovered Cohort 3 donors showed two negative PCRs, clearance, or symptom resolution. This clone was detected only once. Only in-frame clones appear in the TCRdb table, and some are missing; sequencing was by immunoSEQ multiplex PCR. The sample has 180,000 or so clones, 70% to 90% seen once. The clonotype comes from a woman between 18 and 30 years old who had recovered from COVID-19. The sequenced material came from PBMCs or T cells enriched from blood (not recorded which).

The CDR3 loop is CASSYSGRDYEQYF. In DNA, the CDR3 is TGTGCCAGCAGTTACTCCGGGAGGGACTACGAGCAGTACTTC. V is TRBV27 and J is TRBJ2-7, with TRBD2 matching 8 bases. Germline loops: CDR1 MNHEY, CDR2 SMNVEV (reference sequence). The CDR3 totals 14 residues. J gave up 3 bases and V 4 bases, and 5 bases lay outside the gene matches.